The rows below give T cell receptor beta chains drawn from one sample of a study of cytomegalovirus exposure and HLA in healthy donors. Some clones are missing from TCRdb's copy, which holds only in-frame ones; the method was immunoSEQ multiplex PCR. The table has 150,000 to 200,000 clones, about four fifths seen once. The specimen sequenced was PBMCs. These receptors originate from a woman in her twenties or thirties in good health and CMV-seropositive. The CDR3 runs from the conserved cysteine through the conserved F or W. The D gene is left open where the match is weak. For some rows the clone size is stated as once, few or many, or as a class when expanded; others skip it.

V gene	D gene	clone size	J gene	CDR3 protein	CDR3 DNA
TRBV11-2	TRBD1	-	TRBJ2-5	CASSRGQQETQYF	TGTGCCAGCAGCCGGGGACAGCAAGAGACCCAGTACTTC
TRBV28	TRBD2	-	TRBJ2-3	CASSSWELSAGGGSTDTQYF	TGTGCCAGCAGTTCCTGGGAGCTGTCAGCGGGAGGGGGAAGCACAGATACGCAGTATTTT
TRBV4-3	-	-	TRBJ2-5	CASSQVWARGYQETQYF	TGCGCCAGCAGCCAAGTTTGGGCTAGGGGGTACCAAGAGACCCAGTACTTC
TRBV29-1	-	-	TRBJ2-6	CSVELVRNSGANVLTF	TGCAGCGTTGAATTGGTCAGGAACTCTGGGGCCAACGTCCTGACTTTC
TRBV28	TRBD1	-	TRBJ1-1	CASSPRTGRGTEAFF	TGTGCCAGCAGTCCCCGGACAGGGCGTGGGACTGAAGCTTTCTTT
TRBV9	-	once	TRBJ2-5	CASSVFTGSEETQYF	TGTGCCAGCAGCGTCTTTACAGGATCCGAAGAGACCCAGTACTTC
TRBV7-8	TRBD1	-	TRBJ1-3	CASSQDRVKGNTIYF	TGTGCCAGCAGCCAGGACAGGGTGAAAGGAAACACCATATATTTT
TRBV27	TRBD2	-	TRBJ2-7	CASSRGTSGRDEQYF	TGTGCCAGCAGTCGCGGGACTAGCGGGAGGGACGAGCAGTACTTC
TRBV15	-	-	TRBJ2-7	CATSRDQRRNDYEQYF	TGTGCCACCAGCAGAGATCAGCGGCGGAATGACTACGAGCAGTACTTC
TRBV5-1	TRBD1	-	TRBJ1-1	CASSLGTGMWTEVEAFF	TGCGCCAGCAGCTTGGGGACAGGGATGTGGACAGAGGTTGAAGCTTTCTTT
TRBV5-1	TRBD2	-	TRBJ2-5	CASRLAGQEAQYF	TGCGCCAGCAGACTAGCGGGACAGGAGGCCCAGTACTTC
TRBV7-9	-	once	TRBJ1-5	CASSLVVGAEGNQPQHF	TGTGCCAGCAGCTTAGTTGTGGGGGCGGAGGGCAATCAGCCCCAGCATTTT
TRBV6-5	TRBD2	-	TRBJ2-3	CASSSTSGGTDTQYF	TGTGCCAGCAGTTCCACTAGCGGGGGGACAGATACGCAGTATTTT